This T cell receptor beta chain was identified in a study of blood T cell repertoires in COVID-19. At the level of the study: Samples representing acute and convalescent COVID-19 were sourced from the United States, Italy and Spain. The cDNA or gDNA used as material had been derived from T cells, B-cell-depleted T cells, or PBMCs.

Trimming left V 1 base short and J 6 bases short, with 10 bases between. Germline values: CDR1 SGHNT, CDR2 YYREEE (reference sequence). The CDR3 sequence is 13 residues long. Followed longitudinally, the Seattle patients had been enrolled during active infection. Authors' processing steps: From reference gene primer amplification, estimates of nucleated cell counts were derived. Here immunoSEQ multiplex PCR was the method, and the copy in TCRdb shows in-frame clones only, minus some. The DNA was the basis for D and trimming; V, J and clone size are from that table. Of fewer than 450,000 clones in the sample, approximately 91% were seen once.

The J gene is TRBJ1-1, the V gene TRBV5-4; possible D gene TRBD1, 6 bases. The sequence was collected from a woman in her seventies with COVID-19, enrolled during active disease. Specimen: peripheral blood. CDR3 region: CASSLSQGSEAFF. DNA for the CDR3: TGTGCCAGCAGCTTGTCCCAGGGGTCTGAAGCTTTCTTT.